This T cell receptor (beta chain) stems from a study of early T cells in non-severe SARS-CoV-2 infection. About the study: Sequencing input comprised bulk RNA from unsorted whole blood; chain pairing was not available. Study-level results: Matching against VDJdb likely underestimated virus-specific expansions, favoring anti-spike CD8.

Trimming took off 1 base at V and 6 bases at J, with 16 bases between the two ends. The CDR3 loop spans 15 amino acids. CDR1 and CDR2 from the germline V gene are LNHDA and SQIVND (reference sequence). Unique molecular identifiers were added to individual cDNA molecules. TCRdb itself ran the 5' RACE reads through MiXCR, one entry per CDR3 protein. In the table there are 70,000 to 75,000 distinct CDR3 sequences, more than 10% of which are singletons. Regarding this clonotype: Antigen: not known.

Source material: whole blood. The V gene is TRBV19, the J gene TRBJ2-7, with a possible D match to TRBD2 (5 bases). This clonotype originated in an adult who was a healthcare worker with PCR-confirmed SARS-CoV-2 infection or an uninfected control (not recorded which). CDR3 residues: CASSIGRTRGSEQYF. DNA of the CDR3: TGTGCCAGTAGTATAGGTCGGACCCGGGGATCCGAGCAGTACTTC.